Listed here is a single T cell receptor beta chain. Profiled with immunoSEQ multiplex PCR; TCRdb holds only in-frame clones, not every one. In the table there are roughly 55,000 clones, about 96% of which are singletons. This specimen comes from a study of control samples from healthy donors and cancer patients. This clonotype was sampled from a woman aged 18-29 years in good health. Sequencing was performed on blood.

CDR3 DNA sequence: TGCAGTGCTAGTAGAGAAGATGGCTACACCTTC. It yields the protein CSASREDGYTF. The rearrangement uses TRBV20-1 and TRBJ1-2; unclear D gene. V was trimmed by 3 bases and J by 6 bases, leaving 8 bases between them. The CDR3 runs 11 residues. From germline, CDR1 is DFQATT and CDR2 SNEGSKA (reference sequence).